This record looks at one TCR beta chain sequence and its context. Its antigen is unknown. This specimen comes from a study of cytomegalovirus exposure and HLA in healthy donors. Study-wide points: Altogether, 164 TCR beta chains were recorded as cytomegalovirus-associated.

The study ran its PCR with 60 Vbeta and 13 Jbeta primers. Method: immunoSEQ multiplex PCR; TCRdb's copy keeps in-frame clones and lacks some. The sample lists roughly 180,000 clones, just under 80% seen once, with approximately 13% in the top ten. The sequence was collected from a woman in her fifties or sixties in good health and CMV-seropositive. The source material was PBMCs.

The CDR3 loop reads CASSYSRGGSYNEQFF. CDR3 coding DNA: TGTGCCAGCAGTTACTCGAGGGGGGGGTCGTACAATGAGCAGTTCTTC. The chain links TRBV6-5 to TRBJ2-1, with D possibly matching TRBD2 (7 bases). V dropped 0 bases and J dropped 4 bases, with 13 bases sitting between them. This CDR3 is 16 amino acids long. Germline CDR1 reads MNHEY; CDR2 reads SVGAGI.